This TCR beta chain was sequenced in a study of blood T cell repertoires in COVID-19. Trimming cost V 2 bases and J 7 bases; bases outside gene matches: 8. The CDR3 runs 15 residues. Germline CDR1 SEHNR, CDR2 FQNEAQ (reference sequence). Per the authors' pipeline: For nucleated cells, counts were estimated from reference gene primer amplification. The table came from immunoSEQ multiplex PCR; TCRdb's copy has only in-frame clones and leaves some out. V and J calls and clone size are copied from that table; D and trimming were computed from the DNA. The sample holds more than 300,000 clones, 89% seen once. In Seattle, patients joined the study during active infection and were tracked longitudinally.

The TCR sequence derives from a woman in her twenties or thirties with COVID-19, enrolled during active disease. This sequence joins TRBV7-9 and TRBJ1-2; the match to TRBD1 covers 9 bases. The sequencing input was peripheral blood. CDR3 sequence reads: CASSLTLGQGSGYTF. Written as DNA, the CDR3 is TGTGCCAGCAGCTTAACCCTAGGACAGGGGAGTGGCTACACCTTC.